This entry lists 23 T cell receptor beta chains sequenced from one sample in a study of T cells in tuberculosis (dated by TCRdb to the late 2010s). PBMC were thawed, rested overnight, stained with GMM-loaded CD1B tetramer, a Live/Dead dye and anti-CD3, and then sorted on a FACS Aria II. The CD1B tetramers were loaded with C32 glucose monomycolate that had been purified from Rhodococcus equi. Libraries were built with the immunoSEQ multiplex PCR assay. Here the immuneACCESS table is served through TCRdb, limited to in-frame sequences with V and J called. Missing clones are a known gap in these copies; in checked studies unresolved V genes cover under half, and the rest lacks a known reason. In all, the sample holds about 58,000 clones, and roughly 87% of those were seen once. 21% of the sample rests with the top ten. Sequenced material: CD1b-GMM tetramer-negative cells sorted from PBMCs. In light of the paper, this sample's cell subset or site label describes: T cells not binding CD1B-GMM tetramer, sorted from same donor. These receptors were taken from an adult woman with latent tuberculosis.

This chain uses TRBV30 with TRBJ1-2; 8 bases are a match to TRBD1. With V trimmed by 4 bases and J by 6 bases, 7 bases remained unmatched. Germline CDR1 GTSNPN, CDR2 SVGIG (reference sequence). This CDR3 is 13 amino acids long. The DNA of the CDR3 is TGTGCCTGGAATGAAGGACAGGGAGATGGCTACACCTTC. It specifies CAWNEGQGDGYTF.

The chain links TRBV4-1 to TRBJ2-1; D may be TRBD2 (6 bases). V shed 8 bases and J shed 0 bases, with 11 bases lying between them. This CDR3 spans 14 amino acids. Germline-derived CDR1 and CDR2 are MGHRA and YSYEKL. In DNA form, the CDR3 reads TGCGCCAGCGGAGGGCCTTACTCCTACAATGAGCAGTTCTTC. Encoded protein: CASGGPYSYNEQFF.

This chain links TRBV5-4 with TRBJ2-3, with 13 bases that match TRBD2. From germline, CDR1 is SGHNT and CDR2 YYREEE (reference sequence). Trimming cost V 4 bases and J 4 bases; bases outside gene matches: 9. The CDR3 runs to 17 residues. The DNA of the CDR3 is TGTGCCAGCAGCCCTACACCACTAGCGGGGGGGCCAGATACGCAGTATTTT. Amino acids: CASSPTPLAGGPDTQYF.

CDR3 bases: TGCAGCGTTGACTCCGGGACAGGGAACACCGGGGAGCTGTTTTTT. Protein: CSVDSGTGNTGELFF. This chain connects TRBV29-1 to TRBJ2-2; 8 positions agree with TRBD1. With 3 bases clipped from V and 1 base from J, the junction kept 4 bases outside the gene matches. The CDR3 is 15 amino acids. Germline V gene data show CDR1 as SQVTM and CDR2 as ANQGSEA.

This chain joins TRBV27 and TRBJ1-5, with unresolved D. The germline CDR1 and CDR2 sequences are MNHEY and SMNVEV (reference sequence). Trimming removed 5 bases from V and 0 bases from J, with 8 bases in between. This CDR3 is 14 amino acids long. The CDR3 here is CASSRAGSNQPQHF. For the CDR3, the DNA is TGTGCCAGCAGTAGAGCGGGTAGCAATCAGCCCCAGCATTTT.

The chain employs TRBV27 and TRBJ2-1; 9 positions agree with TRBD1. Germline CDR1 MNHEY, CDR2 SMNVEV (reference sequence). The ends lost 4 bases at V and 2 bases at J; junction bases unmatched: 15. The CDR3 sequence is 19 residues long. The CDR3 sequence is CASSSLWMGQGFPYNEQFF. For the CDR3, the DNA is TGTGCCAGCAGTTCTCTTTGGATGGGACAGGGATTCCCCTACAATGAGCAGTTCTTC.

The chain carries TRBV5-1 and TRBJ2-2, with D possibly TRBD2 on 5 matching bases. The V and J ends lost 4 bases and 4 bases respectively, with 11 bases between them. The CDR3 contains 14 residues. Germline V lookup: CDR1 SGHRS, CDR2 YFSETQ. DNA of the CDR3: TGCGCCAGCAGCGCGACGGAGGTCACCGGGGAGCTGTTTTTT. Translated: CASSATEVTGELFF.

This rearrangement joins TRBV9 to TRBJ2-1; no reliable D call. The germline V and J ends were trimmed by 0 bases and 0 bases, with 10 bases remaining between them. In germline, CDR1 is SGDLS, CDR2 YYNGEE. The CDR3 has 16 amino acids. This CDR3 is CASSVDRGDSYNEQFF. CDR3 DNA: TGTGCCAGCAGCGTAGACCGAGGTGACTCCTACAATGAGCAGTTCTTC.

The J gene is TRBJ2-5, the V gene TRBV2; 9 positions match TRBD1. After removal of 6 bases from V and 2 bases from J, the junction contained 4 bases not matched to a gene. The CDR3 is 14 amino acids. Looked up from germline, CDR1 is SNHLY and CDR2 is FYNNEI. DNA for the CDR3: TGTGCCAGCAGCCCTGACAGGGGGCAAGAGACCCAGTACTTC. It translates to CASSPDRGQETQYF. The complete variable domain, with remaining parts taken from reference TRBV2 and TRBJ2-5, reads EPEVTQTPSHQVTQMGQEVILRCVPISNHLYFYWYRQILGQKVEFLVSFYNNEISEKSEIFDDQFSVERPDGSNFTLKIRSTKLEDSAMYFCASSPDRGQETQYFGPGTRLLVL.

The CDR3 nucleotides read TGTGCCAGCAGCTTAGGGGGGGGGCTGGAGACCCAGTACTTC. Amino acids: CASSLGGGLETQYF. The chain uses TRBV7-2 and TRBJ2-5; perhaps TRBD2 as D (7 bases). The CDR3 has 14 residues. V dropped 1 base and J dropped 5 bases, with 11 bases sitting between them. Germline lookup yields CDR1 SGHTA and CDR2 FQGNSA.

The chain joins TRBV18 to TRBJ2-5, with 9 nucleotides matching TRBD1. The germline gives CDR1 KGHSH, CDR2 LQKENI. The CDR3 covers 14 residues. Trimming took 4 bases from V and 5 from J; bases not matched to a gene: 5. The CDR3 reads CASSLQGAQETQYF. For the CDR3, the DNA is TGTGCCAGCTCACTACAGGGGGCGCAGGAGACCCAGTACTTC.

The chain uses TRBV30 and TRBJ1-1; D unresolved. The germline gives CDR1 GTSNPN, CDR2 SVGIG (reference sequence). The CDR3 runs to 11 residues. Trimming pared 4 bases from V and 10 bases from J, leaving 13 bases between. This CDR3 reads CAWISGNAAFF. The CDR3 DNA is TGTGCCTGGATTTCCGGGAATGCAGCTTTCTTT.

The chain is built from TRBV6-5 and TRBJ2-7; D perhaps matches TRBD1 (5 bases). V dropped 8 bases and J dropped 2 bases, with 19 bases sitting between them. CDR3 size: 15 residues. Germline values: CDR1 MNHEY, CDR2 SVGAGI. CDR3 amino acids: CASAFGAPGPYEQYF. The CDR3 nucleotides read TGTGCCAGCGCTTTTGGGGCTCCTGGACCCTACGAGCAGTACTTC.

The chain combines TRBV9 with TRBJ2-7; 7 nucleotides match TRBD2. This CDR3 is built from 15 residues. The V gene end was trimmed by 0 bases and the J gene end by 2 bases; junction bases not matched to a gene: 5. From germline, CDR1 is SGDLS and CDR2 YYNGEE. The CDR3 sequence is CASSVEGGRAYEQYF. CDR3 sequence (DNA): TGTGCCAGCAGCGTAGAAGGTGGGAGGGCCTACGAGCAGTACTTC.

The chain carries TRBV11-3 and TRBJ1-3; D is undetermined. Trimming pared 2 bases from V and 2 bases from J, leaving 7 bases between. Germline V gene lookup returns CDR1 SGHNT and CDR2 YENEEA. The CDR3 sequence is 14 residues long. The CDR3, as DNA: TGTGCCAGCAGCTTACTAACCGCTGGAAACACCATATATTTT. Amino acid sequence: CASSLLTAGNTIYF.

The chain is built from TRBV9 and TRBJ1-1; D may be TRBD1 (5 bases). The CDR3 spans 15 residues. V was clipped by 4 bases and J by 2 bases, with 15 bases between them. Germline CDR1 reads SGDLS; CDR2 reads YYNGEE. CDR3 in DNA: TGTGCCAGCAGCCCGCCGGGACTTAGTAACACTGAAGCTTTCTTT. It encodes CASSPPGLSNTEAFF.

This chain uses TRBV2 with TRBJ2-7; a weak D match, TRBD2 (5 bases). This CDR3 comprises 14 residues. CDR1 is SNHLY and CDR2 is FYNNEI in the germline V gene. V lost 5 bases and J lost 4, with 15 bases in between. The CDR3 region has the DNA TGTGCCAGCAGTCCTAGCAGGTCGGGGTACGAGCAGTACTTC. As protein: CASSPSRSGYEQYF.

V is TRBV6-5 and J is TRBJ1-3; unclear D gene. Germline CDR1 is MNHEY and CDR2 is SVGAGI. CDR3 length: 14 residues. V was shortened by 5 bases and J by 6 bases, with 14 bases between the two germline ends. The CDR3 is CASSPAEAINTIYF. Written as DNA, the CDR3 is TGTGCCAGCAGTCCTGCCGAGGCGATAAACACCATATATTTT.

This sequence joins TRBV29-1 and TRBJ2-2; 7 bases match TRBD1. V shed 8 bases, J shed 1 base, and the junction held 4 bases outside the gene matches. Germline V CDR1 and CDR2: SQVTM, ANQGSEA. This CDR3 is built from 13 residues. CDR3 residues: CSSRQGNTGELFF. The CDR3 nucleotides are TGCAGCTCTAGACAGGGGAACACCGGGGAGCTGTTTTTT.

CDR3 loop: CASRIGETQYF. Here the CDR3 DNA reads TGTGCCAGTAGGATCGGGGAGACCCAGTACTTC. The V call is TRBV19, the J call TRBJ2-5; D call uncertain. Germline values: CDR1 LNHDA, CDR2 SQIVND (reference sequence). This CDR3 contains 11 residues. The V end was cut by 6 bases, the J end by 5 bases, with 7 bases between.

In DNA, the CDR3 is TGTGCCAGCAGCCTGCGGGACAGGGAGTGGGACCAGCCCCAGCATTTT. This codes for CASSLRDREWDQPQHF. The chain couples TRBV7-9 to TRBJ1-5; TRBD1 aligns across 9 bases. J lost 7 bases, V lost 5 bases, and 12 bases had no gene match. The CDR3 length is 16 residues. From germline, CDR1 is SEHNR and CDR2 FQNEAQ (reference sequence).

The chain recombines TRBV5-1 with TRBJ2-1; unclear D gene. Deletions cut 5 bases from V and 8 bases from J, with 8 bases between. Germline assignment: CDR1 SGHRS and CDR2 YFSETQ. The CDR3 extends over 11 amino acids. CDR3 protein: CASREFYEQFF. Written as DNA, the CDR3 is TGCGCCAGCAGAGAGTTCTATGAGCAGTTCTTC.

The gene calls are TRBV29-1 and TRBJ2-7; TRBD2 aligns across 7 bases. Germline trimming cut 3 bases from V and 2 bases from J; bases unmatched to any gene: 10. This CDR3 region has 15 residues. CDR1 and CDR2 from the germline V gene are SQVTM and ANQGSEA. The CDR3 sequence is CSVETGRTSAYEQYF. The CDR3, as DNA: TGCAGCGTTGAGACGGGGAGAACTAGCGCCTACGAGCAGTACTTC.